This TCR beta chain was identified in a study of control samples from healthy donors and cancer patients. The germline V and J ends were trimmed by 9 bases and 5 bases, with 16 bases remaining between them. CDR1 MNHGY and CDR2 SVAAGI come from the germline V gene. CDR3 length: 13 residues. The protocol was immunoSEQ multiplex PCR, while the TCRdb copy is restricted to in-frame clones and leaves out a portion. The sample has 100,000 to 150,000 clones, 89% seen once. The chain uses TRBV6-9 and TRBJ1-1; D gene uncertain. Sample: PBMCs. The sequence was collected from a man aged 50-59 years with head and neck cancer. The CDR3 DNA reads as TGTGCCAGAACCTCGGAGGCCTCGACTGAAGCTTTCTTT. Amino acid sequence: CARTSEASTEAFF.